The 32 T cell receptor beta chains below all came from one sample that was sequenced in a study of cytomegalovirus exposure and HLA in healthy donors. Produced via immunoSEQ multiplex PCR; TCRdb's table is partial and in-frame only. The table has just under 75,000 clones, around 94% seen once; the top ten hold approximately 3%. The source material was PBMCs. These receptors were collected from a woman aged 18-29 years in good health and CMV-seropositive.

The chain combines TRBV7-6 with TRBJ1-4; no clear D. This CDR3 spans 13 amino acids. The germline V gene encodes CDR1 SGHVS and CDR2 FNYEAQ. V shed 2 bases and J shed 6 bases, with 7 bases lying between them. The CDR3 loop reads CASSLLTDEKLFF. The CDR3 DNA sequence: TGTGCCAGCAGCTTATTAACAGATGAAAAACTGTTTTTT.

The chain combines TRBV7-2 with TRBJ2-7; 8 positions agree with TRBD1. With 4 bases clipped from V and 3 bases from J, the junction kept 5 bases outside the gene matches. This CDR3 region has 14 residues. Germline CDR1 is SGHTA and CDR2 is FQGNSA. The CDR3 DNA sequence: TGTGCCAGCAGCTACGGACAGGGAGGCTACGAGCAGTACTTC. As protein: CASSYGQGGYEQYF.

The CDR3 is CASSLSTGHYEQYF. CDR3 nucleotides: TGTGCCAGCAGCCTCTCGACAGGTCACTACGAGCAGTACTTC. The chain joins TRBV11-2 to TRBJ2-7, with TRBD1 as a possible D gene (6 bases). The CDR3 has 14 residues. The ends were cut back, 5 bases at V and 3 bases at J, with 14 bases in the middle. CDR1 is SGHAT, CDR2 FQNNGV, per germline.

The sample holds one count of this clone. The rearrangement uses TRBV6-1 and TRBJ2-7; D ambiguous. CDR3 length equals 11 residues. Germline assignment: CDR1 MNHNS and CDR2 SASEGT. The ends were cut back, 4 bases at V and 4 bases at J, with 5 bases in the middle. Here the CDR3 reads CASSGQYEQYF. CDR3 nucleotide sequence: TGTGCCAGCAGTGGACAATACGAGCAGTACTTC.

As DNA, the CDR3 is TGTGCCACCTCACCAGCCCAGGGGTTAGGACCCTACAATGAGCAGTTCTTC. Encoded protein: CATSPAQGLGPYNEQFF. The chain employs TRBV11-2 and TRBJ2-1; maybe TRBD1 (6 bases). The V gene lost 10 bases and the J gene lost 2 bases, with 24 bases spanning the gap. CDR1 is SGHAT and CDR2 is FQNNGV in the germline V gene. This CDR3 has 17 amino acids.

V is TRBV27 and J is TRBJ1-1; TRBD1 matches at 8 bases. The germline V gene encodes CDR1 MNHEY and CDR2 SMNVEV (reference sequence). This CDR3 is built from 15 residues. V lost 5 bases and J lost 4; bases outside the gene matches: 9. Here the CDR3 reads CASSPRTGRGTEAFF. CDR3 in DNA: TGTGCCAGCAGTCCTAGGACAGGGCGAGGCACTGAAGCTTTCTTT.

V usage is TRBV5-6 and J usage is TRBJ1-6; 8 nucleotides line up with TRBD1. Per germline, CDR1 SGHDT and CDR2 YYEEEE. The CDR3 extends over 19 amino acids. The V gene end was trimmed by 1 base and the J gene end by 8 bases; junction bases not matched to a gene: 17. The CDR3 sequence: CASSLYSEPGGPEDSPLHF. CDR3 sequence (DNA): TGTGCCAGCAGCTTGTATTCGGAGCCAGGGGGCCCCGAGGATTCACCCCTCCACTTT.

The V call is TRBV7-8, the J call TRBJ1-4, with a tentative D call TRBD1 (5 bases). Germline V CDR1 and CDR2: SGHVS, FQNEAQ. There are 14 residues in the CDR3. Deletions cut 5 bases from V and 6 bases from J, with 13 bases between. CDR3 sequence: CASSPGGRHEKLFF. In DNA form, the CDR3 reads TGTGCCAGCAGCCCGGGGGGACGGCATGAAAAACTGTTTTTT.

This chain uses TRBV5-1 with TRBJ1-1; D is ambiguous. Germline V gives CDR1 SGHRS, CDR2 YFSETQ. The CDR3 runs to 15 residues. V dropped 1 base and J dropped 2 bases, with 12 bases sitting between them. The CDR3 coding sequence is TGCGCCAGCAGCTTGCCCCTGGAGGGCAACACTGAAGCTTTCTTT. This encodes CASSLPLEGNTEAFF.

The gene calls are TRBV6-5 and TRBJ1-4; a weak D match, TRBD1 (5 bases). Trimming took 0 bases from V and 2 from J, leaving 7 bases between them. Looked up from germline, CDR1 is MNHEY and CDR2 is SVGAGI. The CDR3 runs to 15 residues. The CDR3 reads CASSYSTATNEKLFF. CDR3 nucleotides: TGTGCCAGCAGTTACTCGACAGCTACTAATGAAAAACTGTTTTTT.

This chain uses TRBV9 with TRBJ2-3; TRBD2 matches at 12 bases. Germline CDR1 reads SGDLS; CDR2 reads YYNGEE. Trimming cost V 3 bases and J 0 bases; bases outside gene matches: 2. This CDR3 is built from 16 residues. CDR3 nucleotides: TGTGCCAGCAGCGGAGGGACTAGCGGGAGCACAGATACGCAGTATTTT. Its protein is CASSGGTSGSTDTQYF.

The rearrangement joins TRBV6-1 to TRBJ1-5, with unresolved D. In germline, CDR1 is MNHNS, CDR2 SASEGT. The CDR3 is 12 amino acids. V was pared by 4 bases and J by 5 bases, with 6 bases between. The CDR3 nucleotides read TGTGCCAGCAGTGGAGGTCATCAGCCCCAGCATTTT. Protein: CASSGGHQPQHF.

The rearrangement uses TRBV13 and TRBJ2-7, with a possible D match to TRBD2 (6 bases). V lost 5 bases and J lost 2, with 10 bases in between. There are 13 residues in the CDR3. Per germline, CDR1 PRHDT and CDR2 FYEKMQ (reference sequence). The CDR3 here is CASSPGLTYEQYF. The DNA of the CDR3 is TGTGCCAGCAGCCCGGGACTCACCTACGAGCAGTACTTC.

The CDR3 is CASHREGLYNEQFF. The CDR3 DNA is TGTGCCAGTCACCGGGAGGGCCTCTACAATGAGCAGTTCTTC. The chain couples TRBV27 to TRBJ2-1, with 8 bases lining up with TRBD2. The CDR3 is 14 residues long. Losses at the gene ends were 9 bases for V and 3 bases for J; bases not matched to a gene: 7. Germline V gene lookup returns CDR1 MNHEY and CDR2 SMNVEV (reference sequence).

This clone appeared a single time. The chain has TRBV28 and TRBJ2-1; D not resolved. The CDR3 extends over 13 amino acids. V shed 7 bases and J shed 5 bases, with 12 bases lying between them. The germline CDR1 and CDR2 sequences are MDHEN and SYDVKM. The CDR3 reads CASNEVTNNEQFF. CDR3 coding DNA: TGTGCCAGCAATGAGGTAACTAACAATGAGCAGTTCTTC.

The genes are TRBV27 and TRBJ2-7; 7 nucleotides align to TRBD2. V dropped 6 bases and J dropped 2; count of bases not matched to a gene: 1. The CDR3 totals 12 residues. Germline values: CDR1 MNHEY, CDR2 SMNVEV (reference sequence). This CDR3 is CASRRGAYEQYF. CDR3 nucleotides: TGTGCCAGCAGACGGGGGGCCTACGAGCAGTACTTC.

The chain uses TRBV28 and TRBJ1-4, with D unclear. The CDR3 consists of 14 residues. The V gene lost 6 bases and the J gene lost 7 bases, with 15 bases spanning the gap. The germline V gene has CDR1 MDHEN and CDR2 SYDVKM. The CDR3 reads CASSFHAAGEKLFF. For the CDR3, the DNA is TGTGCCAGCAGCTTCCACGCAGCGGGTGAAAAACTGTTTTTT.

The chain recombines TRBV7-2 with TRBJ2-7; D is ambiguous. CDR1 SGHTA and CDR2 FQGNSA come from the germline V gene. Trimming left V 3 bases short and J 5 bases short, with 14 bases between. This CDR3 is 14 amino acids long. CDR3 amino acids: CASSLAIQAHEQYF. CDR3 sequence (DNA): TGTGCCAGCAGCTTGGCCATCCAGGCCCACGAGCAGTACTTC.

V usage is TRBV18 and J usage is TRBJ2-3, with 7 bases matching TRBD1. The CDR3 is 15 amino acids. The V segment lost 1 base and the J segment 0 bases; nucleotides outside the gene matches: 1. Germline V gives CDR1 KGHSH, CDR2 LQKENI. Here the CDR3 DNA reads TGTGCCAGCTCACCACTGGGACAGAGCACAGATACGCAGTATTTT. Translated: CASSPLGQSTDTQYF.

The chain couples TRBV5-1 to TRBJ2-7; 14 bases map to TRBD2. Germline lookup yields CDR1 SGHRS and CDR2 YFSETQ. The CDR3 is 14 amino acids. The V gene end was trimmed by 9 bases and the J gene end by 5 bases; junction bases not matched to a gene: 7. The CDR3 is CATSPGLAGDEQYF. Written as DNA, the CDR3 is TGCGCCACTTCGCCGGGACTAGCGGGGGACGAGCAGTACTTC.

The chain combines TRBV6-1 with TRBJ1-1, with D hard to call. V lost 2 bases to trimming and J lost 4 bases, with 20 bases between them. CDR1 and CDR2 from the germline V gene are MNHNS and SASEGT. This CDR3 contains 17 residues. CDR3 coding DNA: TGTGCCAGCAGTGAATCCCCTAAAGGTAGGAGGGCCACTGAAGCTTTCTTT. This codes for CASSESPKGRRATEAFF.

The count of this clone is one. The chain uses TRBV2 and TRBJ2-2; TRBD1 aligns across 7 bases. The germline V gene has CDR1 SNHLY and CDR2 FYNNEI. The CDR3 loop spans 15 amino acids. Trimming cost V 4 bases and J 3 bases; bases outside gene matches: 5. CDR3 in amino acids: CASSVRQGYTGELFF. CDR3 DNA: TGTGCCAGCAGTGTAAGACAGGGCTACACCGGGGAGCTGTTTTTT.

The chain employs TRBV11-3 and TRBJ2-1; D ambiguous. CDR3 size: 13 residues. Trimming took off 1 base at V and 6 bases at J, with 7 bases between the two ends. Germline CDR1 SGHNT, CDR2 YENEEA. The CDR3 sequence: CASSLATSNEQFF. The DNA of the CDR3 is TGTGCCAGCAGCTTAGCCACTTCCAATGAGCAGTTCTTC.

The CDR3 DNA is TGTGCCATCAGTGAGTCGTCGAGCGGGGGGGCCACAGATACGCAGTATTTT. It is translated as CAISESSSGGATDTQYF. The V gene is TRBV10-3, the J gene TRBJ2-3; the match to TRBD2 covers 10 bases. In germline, CDR1 is ENHRY, CDR2 SYGVKD. V shed 0 bases and J 2 bases; nucleotides not matched to a gene: 5. The CDR3 spans 17 residues.

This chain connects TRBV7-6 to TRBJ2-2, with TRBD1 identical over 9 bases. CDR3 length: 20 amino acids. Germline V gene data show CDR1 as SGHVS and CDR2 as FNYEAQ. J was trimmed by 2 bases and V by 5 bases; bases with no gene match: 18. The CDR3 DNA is TGTGCCAGCAGCAACCCCGGGACAGGGTTTCTTGGTCCCAACACCGGGGAGCTGTTTTTT. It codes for CASSNPGTGFLGPNTGELFF.

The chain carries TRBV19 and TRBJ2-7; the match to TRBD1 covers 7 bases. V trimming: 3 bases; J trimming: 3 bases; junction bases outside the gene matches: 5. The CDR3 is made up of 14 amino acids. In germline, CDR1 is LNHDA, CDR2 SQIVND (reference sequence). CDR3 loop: CASSIGTVGYEQYF. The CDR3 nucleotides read TGTGCCAGTAGTATTGGGACAGTCGGCTACGAGCAGTACTTC. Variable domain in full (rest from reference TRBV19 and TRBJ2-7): DGGITQSPKYLFRKEGQNVTLSCEQNLNHDAMYWYRQDPGQGLRLIYYSQIVNDFQKGDIAEGYSVSREKKESFPLTVTSAQKNPTAFYLCASSIGTVGYEQYFGPGTRLTVT.

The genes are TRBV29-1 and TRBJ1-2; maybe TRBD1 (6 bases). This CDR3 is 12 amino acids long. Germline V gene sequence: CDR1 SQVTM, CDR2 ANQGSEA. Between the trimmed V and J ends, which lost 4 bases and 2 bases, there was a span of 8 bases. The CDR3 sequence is CSVGGGNYGYTF. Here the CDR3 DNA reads TGCAGCGTTGGGGGGGGCAACTATGGCTACACCTTC.

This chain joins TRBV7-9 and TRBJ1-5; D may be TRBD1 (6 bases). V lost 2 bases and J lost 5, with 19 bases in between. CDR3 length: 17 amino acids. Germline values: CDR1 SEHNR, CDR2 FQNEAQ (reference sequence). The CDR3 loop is CASSLSGRGPRDQPQHF. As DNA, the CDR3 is TGTGCCAGCAGCTTATCGGGCAGGGGACCCCGAGATCAGCCCCAGCATTTT.

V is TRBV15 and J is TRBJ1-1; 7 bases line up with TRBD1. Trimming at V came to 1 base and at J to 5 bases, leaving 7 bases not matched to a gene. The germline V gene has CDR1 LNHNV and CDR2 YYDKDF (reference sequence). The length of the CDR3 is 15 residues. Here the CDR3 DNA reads TGTGCCACCAGCAGAGTACAAGGGGGCTGGACTGAAGCTTTCTTT. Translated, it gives CATSRVQGGWTEAFF.

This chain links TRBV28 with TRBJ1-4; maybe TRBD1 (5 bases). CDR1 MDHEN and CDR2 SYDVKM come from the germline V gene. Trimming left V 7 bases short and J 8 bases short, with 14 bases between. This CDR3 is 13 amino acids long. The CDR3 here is CASNLQGWEKLFF. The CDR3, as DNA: TGTGCCAGCAACCTCCAGGGTTGGGAAAAACTGTTTTTT.

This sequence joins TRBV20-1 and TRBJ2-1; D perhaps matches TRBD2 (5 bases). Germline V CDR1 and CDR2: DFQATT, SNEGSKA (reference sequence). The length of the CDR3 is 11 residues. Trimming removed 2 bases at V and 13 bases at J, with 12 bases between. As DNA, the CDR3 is TGCAGTGCTAGACCGGGAACTCCCCAGTTCTTC. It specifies CSARPGTPQFF.

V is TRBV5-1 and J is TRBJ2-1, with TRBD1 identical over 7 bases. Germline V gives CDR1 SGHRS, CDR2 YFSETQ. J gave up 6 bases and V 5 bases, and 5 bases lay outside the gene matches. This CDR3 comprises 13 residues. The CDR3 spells CASRAQGFNEQFF. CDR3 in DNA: TGCGCCAGCAGGGCACAGGGGTTCAATGAGCAGTTCTTC.